Shown below are 15 T cell receptor beta chains from a single sample sequenced in a study of identical twins. TCRdb itself ran the 5' RACE reads through MiXCR, one entry per CDR3 protein. The data hold over 500,000 distinct CDR3 sequences, with about 20% observed a single time. This sample was shared with a second study, whose subject was T cells expressing NK-cell markers.

The sequenced sample consisted of CD4+ T cells sorted from blood. The receptors stem from a young woman in good health.

V gene TRBV20-1 combines with J gene TRBJ1-1; TRBD1 is a possible D gene (5 bases). The CDR3 contains 11 residues. V dropped 8 bases and J dropped 6 bases, with 13 bases sitting between them. CDR1 DFQATT and CDR2 SNEGSKA come from the germline V gene (reference sequence). CDR3 protein: CSPSRGPEAFF. CDR3 nucleotide sequence: TGCAGTCCATCGCGGGGCCCTGAAGCTTTCTTT.

This clonotype has at least ten counts. The V call is TRBV12-3 or TRBV12-4, the J call TRBJ2-1, with D maybe TRBD1 (6 bases). This CDR3 region has 16 residues. Trimming pared 6 bases from V and 0 bases from J, leaving 15 bases between. The CDR3 region is CASRPELGHSYNEQFF. CDR3 DNA: TGTGCCAGCAGGCCCGAACTGGGACACTCCTACAATGAGCAGTTCTTC.

V is TRBV20-1 and J is TRBJ1-1; D is undetermined. V was clipped by 4 bases and J by 2 bases, with 11 bases between them. Germline CDR1 reads DFQATT; CDR2 reads SNEGSKA (reference sequence). CDR3 size: 13 residues. CDR3 nucleotides: TGCAGTGCTAAAAAACAGCTTAACACTGAAGCTTTCTTT. Translated: CSAKKQLNTEAFF.

This clonotype appeared a few times. The chain combines TRBV6-5 with TRBJ1-1; no clear D. The ends were cut back, 2 bases at V and 5 bases at J, with 9 bases in the middle. Germline CDR1 reads MNHEY; CDR2 reads SVGAGI. This CDR3 is 13 amino acids long. For the CDR3, the DNA is TGTGCCAGCAGTTACATCAAGGGTACTGAAGCTTTCTTT. Protein sequence: CASSYIKGTEAFF.

This clonotype has just a few counts. The chain uses TRBV7-3 and TRBJ2-2; tentatively, D is TRBD2 (5 bases). The germline V and J ends were trimmed by 0 bases and 7 bases, with 9 bases remaining between them. The CDR3 totals 14 residues. CDR1 and CDR2 from the germline V gene are SGHTA and FQGTGA. The CDR3 region has the DNA TGTGCCAGCAGCTTAACGCGGGTGGGCGGGGAGCTGTTTTTT. Amino acid sequence: CASSLTRVGGELFF.

This clonotype showed up just once. The rearrangement uses TRBV6-4 and TRBJ2-3, with D possibly being TRBD1 or TRBD2 (5 bases each). V lost 5 bases to trimming and J lost 3 bases, with 15 bases between them. CDR3 length equals 15 residues. Germline-derived CDR1 and CDR2 are MRHNA and SNTAGT. The CDR3 nucleotides are TGTGCCAGCAGTAAACAGGTATCGGGAACAGATACGCAGTATTTT. Translating gives CASSKQVSGTDTQYF.

V is TRBV5-4 and J is TRBJ2-6; D ambiguous. Trimming took off 4 bases at V and 0 bases at J, with 8 bases between the two ends. The CDR3 length is 15 residues. The germline V gene encodes CDR1 SGHNT and CDR2 YYREEE (reference sequence). The CDR3 here is CASSPWDSGANVLTF. The CDR3 DNA follows: TGTGCCAGCAGCCCGTGGGACTCTGGGGCCAACGTCCTGACTTTC.

This clonotype has a count of ten or more. V usage is TRBV5-1 and J usage is TRBJ2-1; 10 bases align to TRBD2. Looked up from germline, CDR1 is SGHRS and CDR2 is YFSETQ. This CDR3 has 16 residues. Trimming cost V 0 bases and J 3 bases; bases outside gene matches: 3. The CDR3 bases are TGCGCCAGCAGCTTGGGACTAGCGGGTTTCTACAATGAGCAGTTCTTC. This sequence encodes CASSLGLAGFYNEQFF.

This clonotype was detected a few times. The rearrangement uses TRBV20-1 and TRBJ2-7, with D unclear. The ends were cut back, 3 bases at V and 1 base at J, with 7 bases in the middle. The CDR3 length is 12 residues. Germline V gene lookup returns CDR1 DFQATT and CDR2 SNEGSKA (reference sequence). The CDR3 sequence: CSASSFSYEQYF. For the CDR3, the DNA is TGCAGTGCTAGTTCCTTTTCCTACGAGCAGTACTTC.

This clonotype was seen more than once but under ten times. The V and J genes are TRBV14 and TRBJ2-1, with 13 positions matching TRBD2. The V segment lost 2 bases and the J segment 8 bases; nucleotides outside the gene matches: 9. Germline V gene data show CDR1 as SGHDN and CDR2 as FVKESK. The CDR3 sequence is 17 residues long. The CDR3 DNA reads TGTGCCAGCAGCCAACGCCTGGGACTAGCGGGAATTGATGAGCAGTTCTTC. Translated: CASSQRLGLAGIDEQFF.

The gene calls are TRBV2 and TRBJ2-1, with 7 bases that match TRBD1. The CDR3 consists of 13 residues. Per germline, CDR1 SNHLY and CDR2 FYNNEI. Losses at the gene ends were 8 bases for V and 5 bases for J; bases not matched to a gene: 6. Written as DNA, the CDR3 is TGTGCCAGCCTCCGGGACAGAAACAATGAGCAGTTCTTC. This translates into CASLRDRNNEQFF.

This clonotype turned up a few times. V and J are TRBV20-1 and TRBJ2-3, with 8 bases fitting TRBD2. The germline V gene encodes CDR1 DFQATT and CDR2 SNEGSKA (reference sequence). V gave up 3 bases and J gave up 5 bases; unmatched junction bases: 4. The CDR3 contains 13 residues. The CDR3 spells CSASIAGRDTQYF. The CDR3 nucleotides read TGCAGTGCTAGTATAGCGGGACGAGATACGCAGTATTTT.

This clonotype was counted between two and nine times. V is TRBV9 and J is TRBJ2-1; maybe TRBD2 (5 bases). CDR1 SGDLS and CDR2 YYNGEE come from the germline V gene. Deletions cut 0 bases from V and 5 bases from J, with 12 bases between. This CDR3 is built from 15 residues. The CDR3 loop is CASSVALRENNEQFF. The CDR3 DNA reads TGTGCCAGCAGCGTAGCGTTAAGGGAGAACAATGAGCAGTTCTTC.

This clonotype appeared many times. The V gene is TRBV12-3 or TRBV12-4, the J gene TRBJ1-1; D uncertain. V was clipped by 3 bases and J by 1 base, with 9 bases between them. This CDR3 contains 14 residues. The CDR3 region has the DNA TGTGCCAGCAGTTTGCAACGCGGGAACACTGAAGCTTTCTTT. It is translated as CASSLQRGNTEAFF.

This clonotype was detected ten times or more. This sequence joins TRBV29-1 and TRBJ2-5; D tentatively fits TRBD1 or TRBD2 (5 bases each). Germline CDR1 is SQVTM and CDR2 is ANQGSEA. The CDR3 has 12 amino acids. The CDR3 here is CGWGRIKETQYF. The CDR3 DNA reads TGCGGGTGGGGACGGATAAAAGAGACCCAGTACTTC.